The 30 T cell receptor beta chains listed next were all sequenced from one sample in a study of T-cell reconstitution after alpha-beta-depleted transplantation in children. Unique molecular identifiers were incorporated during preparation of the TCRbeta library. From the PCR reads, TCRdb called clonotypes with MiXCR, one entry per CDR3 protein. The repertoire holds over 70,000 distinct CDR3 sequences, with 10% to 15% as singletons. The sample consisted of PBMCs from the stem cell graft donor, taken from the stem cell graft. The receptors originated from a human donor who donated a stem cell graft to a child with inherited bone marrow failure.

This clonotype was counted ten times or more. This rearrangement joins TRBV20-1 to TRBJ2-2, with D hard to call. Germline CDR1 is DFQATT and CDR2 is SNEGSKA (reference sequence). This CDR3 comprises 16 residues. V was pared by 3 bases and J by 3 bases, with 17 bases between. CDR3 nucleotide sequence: TGCAGTGCTAGGTCGCGCCAGGCAAGGGACACCGGGGAGCTGTTTTTT. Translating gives CSARSRQARDTGELFF.

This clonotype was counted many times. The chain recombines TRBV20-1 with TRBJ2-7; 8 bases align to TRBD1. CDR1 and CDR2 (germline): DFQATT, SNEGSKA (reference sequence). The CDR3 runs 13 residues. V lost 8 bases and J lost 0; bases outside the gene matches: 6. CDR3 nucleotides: TGCAGTACATACAGGGGGAACTCCTACGAGCAGTACTTC. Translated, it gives CSTYRGNSYEQYF.

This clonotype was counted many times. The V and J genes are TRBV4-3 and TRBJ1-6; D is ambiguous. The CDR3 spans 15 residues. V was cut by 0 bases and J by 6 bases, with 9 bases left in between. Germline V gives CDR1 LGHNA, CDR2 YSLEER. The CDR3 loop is CASSQDAGSNSPLHF. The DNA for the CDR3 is TGCGCCAGCAGCCAAGATGCGGGATCTAATTCACCCCTCCACTTT.

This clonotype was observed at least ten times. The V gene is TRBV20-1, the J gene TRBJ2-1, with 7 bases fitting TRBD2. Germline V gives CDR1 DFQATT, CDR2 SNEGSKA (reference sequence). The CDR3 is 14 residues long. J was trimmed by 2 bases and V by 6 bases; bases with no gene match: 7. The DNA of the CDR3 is TGCAGTGCAAAAGCGGGGCAAACCTACAATGAGCAGTTCTTC. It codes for CSAKAGQTYNEQFF.

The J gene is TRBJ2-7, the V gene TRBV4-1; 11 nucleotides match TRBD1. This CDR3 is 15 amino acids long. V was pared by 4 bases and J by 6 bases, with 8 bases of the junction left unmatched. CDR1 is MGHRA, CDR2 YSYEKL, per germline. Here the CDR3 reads CASSRGQGARGEQYF. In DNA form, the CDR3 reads TGCGCCAGCAGCCGAGGACAGGGGGCACGGGGCGAGCAGTACTTC.

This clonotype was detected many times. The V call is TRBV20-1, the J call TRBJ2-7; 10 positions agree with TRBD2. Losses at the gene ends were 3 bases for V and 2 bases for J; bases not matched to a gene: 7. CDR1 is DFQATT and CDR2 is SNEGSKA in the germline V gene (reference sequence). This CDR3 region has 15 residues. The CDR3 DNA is TGCAGTGCTAGGCGCGGGACTAGCGAAGCCTACGAGCAGTACTTC. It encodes CSARRGTSEAYEQYF.

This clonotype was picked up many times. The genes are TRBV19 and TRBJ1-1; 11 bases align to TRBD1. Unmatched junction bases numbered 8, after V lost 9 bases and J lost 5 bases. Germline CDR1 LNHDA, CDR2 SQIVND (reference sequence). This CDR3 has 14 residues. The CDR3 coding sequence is TGTGCCAGCGGACAGGGGGCGCATGGAACTGAAGCTTTCTTT. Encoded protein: CASGQGAHGTEAFF.

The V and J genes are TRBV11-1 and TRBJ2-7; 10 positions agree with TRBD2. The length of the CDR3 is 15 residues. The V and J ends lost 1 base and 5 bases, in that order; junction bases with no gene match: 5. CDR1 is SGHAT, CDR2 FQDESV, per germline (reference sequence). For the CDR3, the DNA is TGTGCCAGCAGCTTAGTTGCTAGCGGGAGTCACGAGCAGTACTTC. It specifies CASSLVASGSHEQYF.

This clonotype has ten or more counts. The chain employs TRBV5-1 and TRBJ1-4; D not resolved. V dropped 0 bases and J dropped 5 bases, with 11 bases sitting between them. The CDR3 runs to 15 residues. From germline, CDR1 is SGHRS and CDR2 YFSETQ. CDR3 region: CASSLVSSLNEKLFF. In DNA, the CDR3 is TGCGCCAGCAGCTTGGTATCAAGTCTCAATGAAAAACTGTTTTTT.

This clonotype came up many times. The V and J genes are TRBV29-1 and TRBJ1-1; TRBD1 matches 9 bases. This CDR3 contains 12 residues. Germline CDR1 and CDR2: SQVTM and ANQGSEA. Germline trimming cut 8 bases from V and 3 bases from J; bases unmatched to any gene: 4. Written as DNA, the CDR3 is TGCAGCATGACAGGGGGGGACACTGAAGCTTTCTTT. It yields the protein CSMTGGDTEAFF. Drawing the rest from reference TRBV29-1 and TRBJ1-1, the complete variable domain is SAVISQKPSRDICQRGTSLTIQCQVDSQVTMMFWYRQQPGQSLTLIATANQGSEATYESGFVIDKFPISRPNLTFSTLTVSNMSPEDSSIYLCSMTGGDTEAFFGQGTRLTVV.

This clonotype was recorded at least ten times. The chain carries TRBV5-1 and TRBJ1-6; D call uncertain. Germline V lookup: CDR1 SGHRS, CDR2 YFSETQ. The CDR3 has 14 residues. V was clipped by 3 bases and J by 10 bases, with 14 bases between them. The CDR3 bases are TGCGCCAGCAGCTCCCCGGATCAAGGGTCACCCCTCCACTTT. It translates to CASSSPDQGSPLHF.

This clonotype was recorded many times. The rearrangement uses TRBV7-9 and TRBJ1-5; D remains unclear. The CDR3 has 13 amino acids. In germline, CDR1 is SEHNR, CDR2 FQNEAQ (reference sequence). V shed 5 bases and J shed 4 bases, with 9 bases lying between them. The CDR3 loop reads CASSRFGNQPQHF. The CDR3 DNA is TGTGCCAGCAGCCGGTTCGGGAATCAGCCCCAGCATTTT.

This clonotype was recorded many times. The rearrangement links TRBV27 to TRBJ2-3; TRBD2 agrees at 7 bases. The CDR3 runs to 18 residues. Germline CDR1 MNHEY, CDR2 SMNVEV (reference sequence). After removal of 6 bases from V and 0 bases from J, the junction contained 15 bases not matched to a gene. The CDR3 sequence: CASSNRGGGSESTDTQYF. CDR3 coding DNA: TGTGCCAGCAGCAACCGCGGCGGCGGGAGCGAAAGCACAGATACGCAGTATTTT.

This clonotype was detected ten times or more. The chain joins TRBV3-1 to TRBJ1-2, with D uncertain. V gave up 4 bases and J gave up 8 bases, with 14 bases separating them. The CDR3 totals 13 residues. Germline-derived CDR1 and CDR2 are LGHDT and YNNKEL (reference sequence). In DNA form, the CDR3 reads TGTGCCAGCAGCCTCCGTGCTGGCGGAGGCTACACCTTC. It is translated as CASSLRAGGGYTF.

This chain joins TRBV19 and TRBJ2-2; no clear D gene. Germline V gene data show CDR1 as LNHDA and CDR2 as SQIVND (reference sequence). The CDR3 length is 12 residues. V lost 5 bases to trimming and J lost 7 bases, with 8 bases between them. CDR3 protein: CASSPLNGELFF. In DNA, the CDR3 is TGTGCCAGTAGTCCCCTCAACGGGGAGCTGTTTTTT.

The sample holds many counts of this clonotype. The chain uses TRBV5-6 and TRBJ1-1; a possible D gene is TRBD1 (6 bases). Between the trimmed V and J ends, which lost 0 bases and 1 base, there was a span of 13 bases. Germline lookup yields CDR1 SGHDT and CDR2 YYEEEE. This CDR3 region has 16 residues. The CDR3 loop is CASSLVGGAGNTEAFF. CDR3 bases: TGTGCCAGCAGCTTGGTTGGGGGGGCGGGGAACACTGAAGCTTTCTTT.

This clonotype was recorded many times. The CDR3 here is CAISPRLAASYEQYF. The CDR3 DNA sequence: TGTGCCATCAGTCCCAGACTAGCTGCGTCTTACGAGCAGTACTTC. This chain uses TRBV10-3 with TRBJ2-7, with 7 bases identical to TRBD2. The junction had 11 bases not matched to a gene; V was cut back by 5 bases and J by 4 bases. CDR3 length equals 15 residues. CDR1 and CDR2 from the germline V gene are ENHRY and SYGVKD.

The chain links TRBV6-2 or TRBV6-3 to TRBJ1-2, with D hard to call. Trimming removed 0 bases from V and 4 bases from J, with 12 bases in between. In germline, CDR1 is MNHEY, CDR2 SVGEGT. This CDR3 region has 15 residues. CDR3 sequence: CASSYSRRDSYGYTF. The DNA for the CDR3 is TGTGCCAGCAGTTACTCGAGAAGAGACTCCTATGGCTACACCTTC.

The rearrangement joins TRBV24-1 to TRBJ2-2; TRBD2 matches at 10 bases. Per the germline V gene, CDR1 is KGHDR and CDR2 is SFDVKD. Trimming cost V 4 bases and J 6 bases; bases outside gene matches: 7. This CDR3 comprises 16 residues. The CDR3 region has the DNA TGTGCCACCAGTGAGCTGGGGCTAGCGGGAGCCGGGGAGCTGTTTTTT. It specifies CATSELGLAGAGELFF.

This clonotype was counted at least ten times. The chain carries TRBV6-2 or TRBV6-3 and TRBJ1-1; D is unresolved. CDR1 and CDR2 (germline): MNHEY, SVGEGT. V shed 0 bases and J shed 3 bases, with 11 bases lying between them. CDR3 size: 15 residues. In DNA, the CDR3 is TGTGCCAGCAGTTACTCCCTCGGCCGTTACACTGAAGCTTTCTTT. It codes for CASSYSLGRYTEAFF.

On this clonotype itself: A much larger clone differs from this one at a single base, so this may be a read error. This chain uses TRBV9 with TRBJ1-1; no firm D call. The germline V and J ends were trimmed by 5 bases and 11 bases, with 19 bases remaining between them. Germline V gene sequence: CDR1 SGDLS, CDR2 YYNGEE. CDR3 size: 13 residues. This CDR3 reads CASSPGRGGLAFF. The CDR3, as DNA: TGTGCCAGCAGTCCCGGTCGGGGTGGTTTGGCTTTCTTT.

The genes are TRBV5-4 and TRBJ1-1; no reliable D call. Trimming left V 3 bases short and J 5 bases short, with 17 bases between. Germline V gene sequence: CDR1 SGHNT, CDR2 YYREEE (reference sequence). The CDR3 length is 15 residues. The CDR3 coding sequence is TGTGCCAGCAGCTCCCGGGTCCTCTGCGGGACTGAAGCTTTCTTT. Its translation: CASSSRVLCGTEAFF.

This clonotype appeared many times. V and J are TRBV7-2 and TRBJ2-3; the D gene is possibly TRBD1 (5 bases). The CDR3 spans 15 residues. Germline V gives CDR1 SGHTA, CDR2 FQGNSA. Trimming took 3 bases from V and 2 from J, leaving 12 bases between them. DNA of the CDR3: TGTGCCAGCAGCTTGGGGCTGACTTACACAGATACGCAGTATTTT. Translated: CASSLGLTYTDTQYF.

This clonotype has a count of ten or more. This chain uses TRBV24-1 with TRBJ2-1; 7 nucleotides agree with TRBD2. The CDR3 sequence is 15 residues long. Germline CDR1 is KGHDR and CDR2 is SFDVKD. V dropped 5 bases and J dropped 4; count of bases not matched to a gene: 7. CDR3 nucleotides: TGTGCCACCAGTGTCCGGGCTAGCGGATACAATGAGCAGTTCTTC. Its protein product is CATSVRASGYNEQFF.

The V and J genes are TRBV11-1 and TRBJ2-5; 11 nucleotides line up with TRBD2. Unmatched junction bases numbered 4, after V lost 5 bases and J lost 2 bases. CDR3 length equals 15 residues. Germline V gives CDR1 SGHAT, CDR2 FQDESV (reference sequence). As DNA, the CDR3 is TGTGCCAGCAGCCGTCGACTAGCGGGACAAGAGACCCAGTACTTC. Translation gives CASSRRLAGQETQYF.

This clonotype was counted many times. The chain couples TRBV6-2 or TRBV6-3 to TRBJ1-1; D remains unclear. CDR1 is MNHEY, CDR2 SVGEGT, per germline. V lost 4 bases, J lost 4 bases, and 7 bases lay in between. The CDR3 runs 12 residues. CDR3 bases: TGTGCCAGCAGTTTAACTCCCACTGAAGCTTTCTTT. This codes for CASSLTPTEAFF.

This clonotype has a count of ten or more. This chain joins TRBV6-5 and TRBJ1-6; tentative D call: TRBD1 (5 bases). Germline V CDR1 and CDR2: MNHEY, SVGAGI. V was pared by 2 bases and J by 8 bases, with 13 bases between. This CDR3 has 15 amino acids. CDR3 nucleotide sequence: TGTGCCAGCAGTTACGGAGGGCAGGGAGATTCACCCCTCCACTTT. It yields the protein CASSYGGQGDSPLHF.

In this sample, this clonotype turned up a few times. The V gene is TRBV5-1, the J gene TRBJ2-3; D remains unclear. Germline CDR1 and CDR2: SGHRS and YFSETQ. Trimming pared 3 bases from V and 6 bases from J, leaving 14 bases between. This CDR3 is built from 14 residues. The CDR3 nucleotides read TGCGCCAGCAGCTCGCAGGCCCAAGGGGATACGCAGTATTTT. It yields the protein CASSSQAQGDTQYF.

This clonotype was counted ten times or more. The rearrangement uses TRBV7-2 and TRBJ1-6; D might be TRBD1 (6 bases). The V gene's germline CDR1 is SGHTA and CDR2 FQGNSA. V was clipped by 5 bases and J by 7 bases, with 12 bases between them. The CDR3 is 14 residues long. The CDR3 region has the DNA TGTGCCAGCAGCCGAGGACAGCTAAATTCACCCCTCCACTTT. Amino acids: CASSRGQLNSPLHF.

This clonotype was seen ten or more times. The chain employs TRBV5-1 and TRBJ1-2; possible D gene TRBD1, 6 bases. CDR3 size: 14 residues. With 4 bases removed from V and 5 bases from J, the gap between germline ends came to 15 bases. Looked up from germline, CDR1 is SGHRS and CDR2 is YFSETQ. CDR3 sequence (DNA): TGCGCCAGCAGCCCGGGGCGGCAGGGGTATGGCTACACCTTC. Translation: CASSPGRQGYGYTF.